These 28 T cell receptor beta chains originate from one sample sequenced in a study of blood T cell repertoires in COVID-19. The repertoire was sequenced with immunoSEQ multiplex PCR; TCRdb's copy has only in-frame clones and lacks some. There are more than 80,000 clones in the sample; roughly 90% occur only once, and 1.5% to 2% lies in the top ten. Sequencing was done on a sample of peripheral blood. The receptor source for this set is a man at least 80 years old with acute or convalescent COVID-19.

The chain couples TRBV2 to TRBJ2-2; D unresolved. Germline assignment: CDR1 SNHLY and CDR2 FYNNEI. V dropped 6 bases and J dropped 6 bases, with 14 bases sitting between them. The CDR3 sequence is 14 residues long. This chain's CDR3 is CASRPIISPGELFF. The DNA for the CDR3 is TGTGCCAGCAGGCCTATAATATCACCCGGGGAGCTGTTTTTT.

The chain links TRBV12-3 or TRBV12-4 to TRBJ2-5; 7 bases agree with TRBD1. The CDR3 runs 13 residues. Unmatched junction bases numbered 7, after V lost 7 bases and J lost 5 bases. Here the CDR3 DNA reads TGTGCCAGCAATCTACAGGGGACGGAGACCCAGTACTTC. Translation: CASNLQGTETQYF.

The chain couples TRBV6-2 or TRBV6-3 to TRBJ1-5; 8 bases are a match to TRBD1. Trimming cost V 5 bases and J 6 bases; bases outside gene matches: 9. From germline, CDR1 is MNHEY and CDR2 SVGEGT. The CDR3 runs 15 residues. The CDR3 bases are TGTGCCAGCAGTGTCGGACAGGGCCGAAGTCAGCCCCAGCATTTT. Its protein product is CASSVGQGRSQPQHF.

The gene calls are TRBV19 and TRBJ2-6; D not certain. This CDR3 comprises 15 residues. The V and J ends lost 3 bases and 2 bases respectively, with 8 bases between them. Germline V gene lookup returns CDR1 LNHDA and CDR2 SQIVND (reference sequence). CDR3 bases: TGTGCCAGTAGTATCCAGAATGCTGGGGCCAACGTCCTGACTTTC. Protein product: CASSIQNAGANVLTF.

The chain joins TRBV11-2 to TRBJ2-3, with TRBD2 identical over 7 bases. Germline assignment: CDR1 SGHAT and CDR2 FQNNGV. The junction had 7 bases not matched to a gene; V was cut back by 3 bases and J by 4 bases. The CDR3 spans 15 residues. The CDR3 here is CASSFSTGGSDTQYF. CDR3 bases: TGTGCCAGCAGCTTCTCGACGGGAGGATCAGATACGCAGTATTTT.

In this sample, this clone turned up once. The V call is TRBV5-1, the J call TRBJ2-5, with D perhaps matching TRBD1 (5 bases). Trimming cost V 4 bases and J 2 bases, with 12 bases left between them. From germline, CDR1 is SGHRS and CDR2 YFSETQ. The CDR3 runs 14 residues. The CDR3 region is CASSDQPGQETQYF. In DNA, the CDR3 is TGCGCCAGCAGCGACCAGCCAGGGCAAGAGACCCAGTACTTC.

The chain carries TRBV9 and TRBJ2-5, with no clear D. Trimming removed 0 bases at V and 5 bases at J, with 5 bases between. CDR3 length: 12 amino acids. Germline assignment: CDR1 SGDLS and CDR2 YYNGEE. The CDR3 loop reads CASSVEQETQYF. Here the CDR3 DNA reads TGTGCCAGCAGCGTAGAACAGGAGACCCAGTACTTC.

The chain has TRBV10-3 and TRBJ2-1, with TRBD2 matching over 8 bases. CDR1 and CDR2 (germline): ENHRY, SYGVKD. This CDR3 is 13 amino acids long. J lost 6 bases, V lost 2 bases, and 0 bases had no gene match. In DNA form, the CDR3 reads TGTGCCATCAGTGAGGGACTAGCCAATGAGCAGTTCTTC. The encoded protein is CAISEGLANEQFF.

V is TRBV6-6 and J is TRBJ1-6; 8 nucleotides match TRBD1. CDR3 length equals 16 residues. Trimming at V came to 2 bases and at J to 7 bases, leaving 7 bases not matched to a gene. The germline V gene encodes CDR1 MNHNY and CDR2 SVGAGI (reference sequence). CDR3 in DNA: TGTGCCAGCAGTTACGCCGGACAGGGTGGAAATTCACCCCTCCACTTT. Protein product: CASSYAGQGGNSPLHF.

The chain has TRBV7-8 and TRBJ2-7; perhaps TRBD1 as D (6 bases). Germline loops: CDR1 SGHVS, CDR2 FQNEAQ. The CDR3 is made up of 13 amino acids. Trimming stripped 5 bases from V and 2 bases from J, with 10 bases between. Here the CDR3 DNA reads TGTGCCAGCAGCCTAAGGGGGACCTACGAGCAGTACTTC. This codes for CASSLRGTYEQYF.

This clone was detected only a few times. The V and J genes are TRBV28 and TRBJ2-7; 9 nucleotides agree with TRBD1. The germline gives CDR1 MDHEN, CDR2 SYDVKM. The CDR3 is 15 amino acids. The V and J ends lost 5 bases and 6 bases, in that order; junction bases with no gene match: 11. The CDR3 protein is CASSTTGGSKTEQYF. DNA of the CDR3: TGTGCCAGCAGTACTACAGGGGGCTCTAAGACCGAGCAGTACTTC.

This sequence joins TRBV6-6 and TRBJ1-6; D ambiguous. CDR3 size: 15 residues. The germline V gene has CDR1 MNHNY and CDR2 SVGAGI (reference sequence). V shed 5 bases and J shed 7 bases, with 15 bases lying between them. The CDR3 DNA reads TGTGCCAGCAGTACACTGGACTATGGGAATTCACCCCTCCACTTT. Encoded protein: CASSTLDYGNSPLHF.

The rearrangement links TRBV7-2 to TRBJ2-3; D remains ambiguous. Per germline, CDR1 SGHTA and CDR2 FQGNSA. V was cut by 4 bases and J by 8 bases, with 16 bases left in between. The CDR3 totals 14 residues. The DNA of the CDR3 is TGTGCCAGCAGCTCCAACCGGGTTTTTAGTACGCAGTATTTT. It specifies CASSSNRVFSTQYF.

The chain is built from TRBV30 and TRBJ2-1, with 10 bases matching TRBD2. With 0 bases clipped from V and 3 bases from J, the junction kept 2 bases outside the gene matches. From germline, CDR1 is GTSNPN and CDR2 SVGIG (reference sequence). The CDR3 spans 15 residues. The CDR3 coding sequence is TGTGCCTGGAGTGTTCTAGCGGGAGTCTACAATGAGCAGTTCTTC. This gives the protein CAWSVLAGVYNEQFF.

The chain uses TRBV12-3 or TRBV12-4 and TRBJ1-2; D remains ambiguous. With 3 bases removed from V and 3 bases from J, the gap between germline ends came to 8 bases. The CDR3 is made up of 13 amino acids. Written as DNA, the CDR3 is TGTGCCAGCAGTTTGAGGTCCGACTATGGCTACACCTTC. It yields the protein CASSLRSDYGYTF.

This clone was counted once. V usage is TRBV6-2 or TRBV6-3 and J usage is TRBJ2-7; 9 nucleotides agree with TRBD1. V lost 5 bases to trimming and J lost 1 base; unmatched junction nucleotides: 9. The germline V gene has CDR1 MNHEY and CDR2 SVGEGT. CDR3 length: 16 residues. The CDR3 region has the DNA TGTGCCAGCAGTAACAACAGGGGGCGCGTTTCCTACGAGCAGTACTTC. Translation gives CASSNNRGRVSYEQYF.

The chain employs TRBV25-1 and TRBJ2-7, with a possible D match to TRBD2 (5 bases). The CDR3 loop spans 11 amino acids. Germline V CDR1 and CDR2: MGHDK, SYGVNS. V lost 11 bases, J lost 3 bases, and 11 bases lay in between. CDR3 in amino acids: CASSGYYEQYF. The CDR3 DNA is TGTGCCTCCAGCGGCTACTACGAGCAGTACTTC.

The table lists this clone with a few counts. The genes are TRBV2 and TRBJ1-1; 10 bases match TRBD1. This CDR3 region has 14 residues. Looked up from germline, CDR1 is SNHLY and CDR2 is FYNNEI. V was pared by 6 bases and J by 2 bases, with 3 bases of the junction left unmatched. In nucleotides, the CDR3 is TGTGCCAGCAGCCGGGACAGGGGAAACACTGAAGCTTTCTTT. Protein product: CASSRDRGNTEAFF.

Here the CDR3 DNA reads TGTGCCTGGAACAGTCGCAATCAGCCCCAGCATTTT. Translated: CAWNSRNQPQHF. This chain connects TRBV30 to TRBJ1-5; unclear D gene. CDR3 length: 12 residues. Trimming removed 4 bases at V and 2 bases at J, with 6 bases between. Germline-derived CDR1 and CDR2 are GTSNPN and SVGIG (reference sequence).

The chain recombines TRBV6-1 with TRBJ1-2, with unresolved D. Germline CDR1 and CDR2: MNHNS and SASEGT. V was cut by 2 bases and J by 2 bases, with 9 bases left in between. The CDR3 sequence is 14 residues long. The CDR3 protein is CASSERGPNYGYTF. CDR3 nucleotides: TGTGCCAGCAGTGAACGGGGTCCAAACTATGGCTACACCTTC.

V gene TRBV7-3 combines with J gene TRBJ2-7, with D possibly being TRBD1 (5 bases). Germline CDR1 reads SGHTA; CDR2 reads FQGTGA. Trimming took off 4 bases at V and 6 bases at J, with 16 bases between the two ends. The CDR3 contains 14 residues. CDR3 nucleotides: TGTGCCAGCAGCTCCCACGGAGCTAGGGGCGAGCAGTACTTC. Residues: CASSSHGARGEQYF. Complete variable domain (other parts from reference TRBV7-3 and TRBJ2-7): GAGVSQTPSNKVTEKGKYVELRCDPISGHTALYWYRQSLGQGPEFLIYFQGTGAADDSGLPNDRFFAVRPEGSVSTLKIQRTERGDSAVYLCASSSHGARGEQYFGPGTRLTVT.

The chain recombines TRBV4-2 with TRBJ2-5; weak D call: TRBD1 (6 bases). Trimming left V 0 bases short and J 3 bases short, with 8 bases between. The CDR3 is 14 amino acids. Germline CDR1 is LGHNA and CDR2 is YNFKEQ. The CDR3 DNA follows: TGTGCCAGCAGCCAAGATTACAGGGAAGAGACCCAGTACTTC. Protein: CASSQDYREETQYF.

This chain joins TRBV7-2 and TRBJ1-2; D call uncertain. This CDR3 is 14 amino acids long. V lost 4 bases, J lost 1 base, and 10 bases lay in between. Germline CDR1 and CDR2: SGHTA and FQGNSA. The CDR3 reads CASSSGVDNYGYTF. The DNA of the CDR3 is TGTGCCAGCAGCTCAGGCGTAGATAACTATGGCTACACCTTC.

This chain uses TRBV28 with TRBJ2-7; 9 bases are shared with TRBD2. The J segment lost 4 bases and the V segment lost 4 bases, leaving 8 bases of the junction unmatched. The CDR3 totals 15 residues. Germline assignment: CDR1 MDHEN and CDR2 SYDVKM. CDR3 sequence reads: CASSSTSGLIYEQYF. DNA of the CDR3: TGTGCCAGCAGTTCGACTAGCGGCTTAATTTACGAGCAGTACTTC.

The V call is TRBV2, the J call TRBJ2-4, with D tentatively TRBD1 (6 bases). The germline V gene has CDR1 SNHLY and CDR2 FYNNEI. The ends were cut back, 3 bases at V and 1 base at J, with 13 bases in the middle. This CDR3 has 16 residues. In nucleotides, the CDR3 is TGTGCCAGCAGTGATGCGGTGAGGGGGGCCAAAAACATTCAGTACTTC. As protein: CASSDAVRGAKNIQYF.

As DNA, the CDR3 is TGTGCCAGCAGCTTACTGGAGGGAGGGGGGAATTCACCCCTCCACTTT. This codes for CASSLLEGGGNSPLHF. V usage is TRBV11-2 and J usage is TRBJ1-6; possible D gene TRBD1, 6 bases. Germline V lookup: CDR1 SGHAT, CDR2 FQNNGV. The CDR3 is 16 amino acids. The V gene lost 2 bases and the J gene lost 7 bases, with 15 bases spanning the gap. The whole variable domain, remainder taken from reference TRBV11-2 and TRBJ1-6, is EAGVAQSPRYKIIEKRQSVAFWCNPISGHATLYWYQQILGQGPKLLIQFQNNGVVDDSQLPKDRFSAERLKGVDSTLKIQPAKLEDSAVYLCASSLLEGGGNSPLHFGNGTRLTVT.

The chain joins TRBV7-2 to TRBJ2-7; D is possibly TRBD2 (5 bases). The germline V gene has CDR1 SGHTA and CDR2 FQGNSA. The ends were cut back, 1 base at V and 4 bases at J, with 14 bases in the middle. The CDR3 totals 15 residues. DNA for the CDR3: TGTGCCAGCAGCTTAGAGGCGGGCGAAGGGTACGAGCAGTACTTC. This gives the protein CASSLEAGEGYEQYF.

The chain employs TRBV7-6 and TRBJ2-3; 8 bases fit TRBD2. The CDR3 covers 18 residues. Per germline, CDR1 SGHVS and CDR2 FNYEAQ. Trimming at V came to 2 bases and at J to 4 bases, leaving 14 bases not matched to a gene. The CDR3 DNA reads TGTGCCAGCAGCTTATTTGTAGGAGCGGGAGCCGGTCCAGATACGCAGTATTTT. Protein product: CASSLFVGAGAGPDTQYF.